Following are 25 T cell receptor beta chains from one sample sequenced in a study of identical twins. Each CDR3 protein is one row after TCRdb ran MiXCR on the 5' RACE reads. This repertoire shows more than 650,000 distinct CDR3 sequences, 6.1% found once; its top ten account for about 2%. Sequencing used naive T cells sorted from blood. Receptor source: a man aged 18-30 years in good health.

This clonotype has just a few counts. J is TRBJ2-5 and V is TRBV15; 14 bases are shared with TRBD2. Per germline, CDR1 LNHNV and CDR2 YYDKDF (reference sequence). The V and J ends lost 6 bases and 5 bases, in that order; junction bases with no gene match: 11. CDR3 length equals 17 residues. Here the CDR3 reads CATSPGLAGEVLETQYF. The CDR3 nucleotides are TGTGCCACCAGTCCGGGACTAGCGGGAGAAGTCTTGGAGACCCAGTACTTC.

This clonotype has at least ten counts. This rearrangement joins TRBV10-3 to TRBJ2-1; possibly TRBD2 for D (6 bases). Trimming pared 10 bases from V and 5 bases from J, leaving 18 bases between. The CDR3 contains 14 residues. Germline V gene data show CDR1 as ENHRY and CDR2 as SYGVKD. The CDR3 here is CAKGTGLQNNEQFF. The CDR3 DNA follows: TGTGCCAAGGGGACGGGACTCCAGAACAATGAGCAGTTCTTC.

This clonotype was picked up many times. This chain uses TRBV10-1 with TRBJ2-3; 9 nucleotides align to TRBD2. The CDR3 length is 16 residues. The V gene end was trimmed by 6 bases and the J gene end by 0 bases; junction bases not matched to a gene: 7. Germline V gene sequence: CDR1 WNHNN, CDR2 SYGVQD (reference sequence). The DNA of the CDR3 is TGCGCCAGCAGCCGCAGTAGCGGGGGTAGCACAGATACGCAGTATTTT. Encoded protein: CASSRSSGGSTDTQYF.

Worth noting for this clonotype: It is likely a read error, because the conserved phenylalanine at the end of the CDR3 is missing. The chain links TRBV7-9 to TRBJ2-1, with TRBD2 identical over 12 bases. V gave up 2 bases and J gave up 4 bases; unmatched junction bases: 6. In germline, CDR1 is SEHNR, CDR2 FQNEAQ (reference sequence). The CDR3 runs 17 residues. The CDR3 DNA sequence: TGTGCCAGCAGCTTACTAGCGGGAGGGCTAGGTTACAATGAGCAGTTCTGC. Residues: CASSLLAGGLGYNEQFC.

This clonotype was seen more than once but under ten times. This chain connects TRBV7-9 to TRBJ1-1; weak D call: TRBD1 (5 bases). This CDR3 spans 16 amino acids. Trimming took off 8 bases at V and 9 bases at J, with 28 bases between the two ends. Germline V gene sequence: CDR1 SEHNR, CDR2 FQNEAQ (reference sequence). CDR3 protein: CASSSTSGWGFSQAFF. CDR3 DNA sequence: TGTGCCAGCTCCTCGACAAGCGGATGGGGCTTCAGCCAAGCTTTCTTT.

This chain joins TRBV5-5 and TRBJ2-1; 8 nucleotides agree with TRBD1. Trimming removed 5 bases from V and 9 bases from J; junction bases left unmatched: 7. The CDR3 contains 13 residues. CDR1 SGHKS and CDR2 YYEKEE come from the germline V gene (reference sequence). The CDR3 spells CASRTRGLSEQFF. As DNA, the CDR3 is TGTGCCAGCAGAACCAGGGGGCTATCTGAGCAGTTCTTC.

CDR3 sequence (DNA): TGTGCCAGTAGTACGGGTAACACAGATACGCAGTATTTT. This codes for CASSTGNTDTQYF. The genes are TRBV19 and TRBJ2-3; D is unresolved. Germline CDR1 reads LNHDA; CDR2 reads SQIVND (reference sequence). The germline V and J ends were trimmed by 4 bases and 2 bases, with 7 bases remaining between them. The CDR3 contains 13 residues.

This clonotype was observed many times. The CDR3 loop reads CATSDRGYEQFF. The CDR3 nucleotides read TGTGCCACCAGTGATCGTGGGTATGAGCAGTTCTTC. The gene calls are TRBV24-1 and TRBJ2-1; D is undetermined. The V gene lost 3 bases and the J gene lost 8 bases, with 7 bases spanning the gap. Germline lookup yields CDR1 KGHDR and CDR2 SFDVKD. This CDR3 has 12 amino acids.

This clonotype was seen many times. The chain joins TRBV5-1 to TRBJ2-3, with D tentatively TRBD1 or TRBD2 (5 bases each). This CDR3 contains 15 residues. With 4 bases removed from V and 8 bases from J, the gap between germline ends came to 20 bases. Germline V gives CDR1 SGHRS, CDR2 YFSETQ. For the CDR3, the DNA is TGCGCCAGCAGCGTCCGGGACCGAGATCTTGGTACGCAGTATTTT. This gives the protein CASSVRDRDLGTQYF.

The rearrangement joins TRBV6-1 to TRBJ2-1, with unresolved D. Germline V gene sequence: CDR1 MNHNS, CDR2 SASEGT. The CDR3 sequence is 12 residues long. V lost 4 bases and J 9 bases, leaving 10 bases between the germline ends. CDR3 nucleotide sequence: TGTGCCAGCAGTGCTACAGAGGCTGAGCAGTTCTTC. Translation gives CASSATEAEQFF.

This clonotype showed up many times. The chain joins TRBV5-1 to TRBJ2-4; possibly TRBD1 for D (5 bases). Germline V gene lookup returns CDR1 SGHRS and CDR2 YFSETQ. The V gene lost 0 bases and the J gene lost 3 bases, with 10 bases spanning the gap. The CDR3 loop spans 15 amino acids. CDR3 region: CASSLGEGVKNIQYF. The CDR3 DNA sequence: TGCGCCAGCAGCTTGGGTGAAGGGGTCAAAAACATTCAGTACTTC.

The chain uses TRBV7-9 and TRBJ2-7; D possibly corresponds to TRBD2 (5 bases). This CDR3 contains 13 residues. The germline gives CDR1 SEHNR, CDR2 FQNEAQ (reference sequence). V lost 6 bases, J lost 4 bases, and 13 bases lay in between. The DNA of the CDR3 is TGTGCCAGCAGTTTGGATTCGGGGTACGAGCAGTACGTC. Amino acid sequence: CASSLDSGYEQYV.

This clonotype was seen ten or more times. The chain is built from TRBV27 and TRBJ2-1; TRBD2 agrees at 7 bases. From germline, CDR1 is MNHEY and CDR2 SMNVEV (reference sequence). V shed 3 bases and J 5 bases; nucleotides not matched to a gene: 4. CDR3 length: 14 residues. The CDR3 bases are TGTGCCAGCAGTTTCCGGGAGGCGGACAATGAGCAGTTCTTC. This translates into CASSFREADNEQFF.

The table lists this clonotype with a few counts. The CDR3 nucleotides are TGTGCCAGCAGTTTAATTCTAGCGGGAGAATACGAGCAGTACTTC. It specifies CASSLILAGEYEQYF. The chain carries TRBV27 and TRBJ2-7; 10 nucleotides align to TRBD2. This CDR3 region has 15 residues. With V trimmed by 2 bases and J by 4 bases, 5 bases remained unmatched. From germline, CDR1 is MNHEY and CDR2 SMNVEV (reference sequence).

This clonotype was seen ten or more times. The V gene is TRBV10-3, the J gene TRBJ2-5, with 9 bases matching TRBD2. Germline values: CDR1 ENHRY, CDR2 SYGVKD. There are 15 residues in the CDR3. With V trimmed by 2 bases and J by 4 bases, 5 bases remained unmatched. CDR3 DNA sequence: TGTGCCATCAGTGAGGCTAGCGGGGAACCAGAGACCCAGTACTTC. It encodes CAISEASGEPETQYF.

This clonotype was detected many times. The chain is built from TRBV20-1 and TRBJ2-7; D is perhaps TRBD2 (6 bases). The length of the CDR3 is 14 residues. V was cut by 5 bases and J by 2 bases, with 16 bases left in between. Germline loops: CDR1 DFQATT, CDR2 SNEGSKA (reference sequence). This CDR3 is CSAGRTSYTYEQYF. DNA of the CDR3: TGCAGTGCTGGGCGTACTAGCTACACCTACGAGCAGTACTTC.

This clonotype has only a few counts. The CDR3 DNA reads TGTGCCACCAGCAGGCCCCCCGGCGAGCAGTACGTC. This encodes CATSRPPGEQYV. The rearrangement links TRBV15 to TRBJ2-7, with unresolved D. V gave up 3 bases and J gave up 6 bases, with 9 bases separating them. The CDR3 has 12 amino acids. Looked up from germline, CDR1 is LNHNV and CDR2 is YYDKDF (reference sequence).

In this sample, this clonotype turned up a few times. The chain couples TRBV6-2 or TRBV6-3 to TRBJ2-7; D unclear. Germline V gene sequence: CDR1 MNHEY, CDR2 SVGEGT. The CDR3 has 18 amino acids. With 2 bases removed from V and 0 bases from J, the gap between germline ends came to 20 bases. The CDR3: CASSYPIPGPGSSYEQYF. The CDR3 DNA follows: TGTGCCAGCAGTTACCCGATTCCTGGGCCAGGAAGCTCCTACGAGCAGTACTTC.

This clonotype has only a few counts. The rearrangement uses TRBV25-1 and TRBJ2-1; D may be TRBD1 (6 bases). Trimming took 4 bases from V and 9 from J, leaving 16 bases between them. Germline CDR1 is MGHDK and CDR2 is SYGVNS. The CDR3 sequence is 14 residues long. In DNA form, the CDR3 reads TGTGCCAGCAGTGCCAGGGGAAGGGTCAGTGAGCAGTTCTTC. This encodes CASSARGRVSEQFF.

The chain combines TRBV28 with TRBJ2-5; TRBD1 aligns across 9 bases. This CDR3 region has 16 residues. J gave up 1 base and V 4 bases, and 7 bases lay outside the gene matches. Germline V lookup: CDR1 MDHEN, CDR2 SYDVKM. The CDR3 coding sequence is TGTGCCAGCAGTTCGCGGGACAGGGAGATCCAAGAGACCCAGTACTTC. Translated: CASSSRDREIQETQYF.

This clonotype was recorded at least ten times. The chain employs TRBV7-9 and TRBJ1-2, with D possibly matching TRBD1 (5 bases). The V end lost 4 bases, the J end lost 4 bases, and 10 bases lay between the germline ends. The CDR3 is 13 amino acids. Germline lookup yields CDR1 SEHNR and CDR2 FQNEAQ (reference sequence). The CDR3 bases are TGTGCCAGCAGCTACGACAGCGCCTATGGCTACACCTTC. Its translation: CASSYDSAYGYTF.

There are many counts of this clonotype. V and J are TRBV29-1 and TRBJ2-4; D perhaps matches TRBD1 (6 bases). Trimming cost V 1 base and J 1 base, with 11 bases left between them. CDR3 length equals 15 residues. Germline CDR1 SQVTM, CDR2 ANQGSEA. CDR3 in DNA: TGCAGCGTTGAAGGACGGCAGGGGGCCAAAAACATTCAGTACTTC. It yields the protein CSVEGRQGAKNIQYF.

This clonotype was seen more than once but under ten times. The chain uses TRBV11-2 and TRBJ2-7, with D perhaps matching TRBD2 (5 bases). Trimming pared 5 bases from V and 3 bases from J, leaving 17 bases between. This CDR3 spans 15 amino acids. Germline V gene sequence: CDR1 SGHAT, CDR2 FQNNGV. CDR3 nucleotide sequence: TGTGCCAGCAGCCCCCGTGCGGGTTCGGGCTACGAGCAGTACGTC. Protein sequence: CASSPRAGSGYEQYV.

This clonotype has ten or more counts. This chain links TRBV7-9 with TRBJ1-4; D unclear. The CDR3 consists of 15 residues. The germline V gene encodes CDR1 SEHNR and CDR2 FQNEAQ (reference sequence). V was trimmed by 1 base and J by 4 bases, leaving 10 bases between them. CDR3 DNA sequence: TGTGCCAGCAGCTTAGGGCCAGGTCTTAATGAAAAACTGTTTTTT. It specifies CASSLGPGLNEKLFF. Full variable domain (outside the CDR3, taken from reference TRBV7-9 and TRBJ1-4): DTGVSQNPRHKITKRGQNVTFRCDPISEHNRLYWYRQTLGQGPEFLTYFQNEAQLEKSRLLSDRFSAERPKGSFSTLEIQRTEQGDSAMYLCASSLGPGLNEKLFFGSGTQLSVL.

Only a few counts were recorded for this clonotype. This chain joins TRBV5-1 and TRBJ1-4; 11 bases match TRBD1. CDR3 size: 16 residues. The germline V gene encodes CDR1 SGHRS and CDR2 YFSETQ. V was pared by 3 bases and J by 5 bases, with 6 bases of the junction left unmatched. CDR3 in DNA: TGCGCCAGCAGCTGGAGCCGGGACAGGGGGAATGAAAAACTGTTTTTT. It specifies CASSWSRDRGNEKLFF.